Presented here are 13 T cell receptor beta chains from one specimen sequenced in a study of response to subunit inactivated influenza vaccine. One entry per CDR3 protein results from TCRdb running MiXCR on the RT-PCR reads. The sample contains hundreds of thousands of distinct CDR3 sequences, about 11% of which appear only once. These sequences were also reported in another study, on T cells expressing NK-cell markers. That investigation notes: TCR beta libraries carry UMIs added by 5'RACE template switching.

Source: PBMCs from blood, taken on the day of vaccination. The receptor set was obtained from a man over 45 who received an inactivated influenza vaccine.

In its sample, this clonotype was seen a few times. This chain links TRBV20-1 with TRBJ2-1, with D perhaps TRBD2 (5 bases). Trimming took off 7 bases at V and 6 bases at J, with 22 bases between the two ends. The CDR3 has 15 amino acids. In germline, CDR1 is DFQATT, CDR2 SNEGSKA (reference sequence). CDR3 region: CSESAGVGYGNEQFF. The CDR3 bases are TGCAGTGAGAGTGCCGGGGTTGGTTACGGCAATGAGCAGTTCTTC.

This clonotype has a handful of counts. The CDR3 reads CASNRRETEAFF. In nucleotides, the CDR3 is TGTGCCAGCAACCGCAGGGAAACTGAAGCTTTCTTT. The chain has TRBV12-3 or TRBV12-4 and TRBJ1-1, with a tentative D call TRBD1 (5 bases). The CDR3 is 12 amino acids. V gave up 7 bases and J gave up 5 bases, with 11 bases separating them.

The rearrangement links TRBV5-1 to TRBJ2-1; 8 positions agree with TRBD2. With 4 bases clipped from V and 8 bases from J, the junction kept 17 bases outside the gene matches. The V gene's germline CDR1 is SGHRS and CDR2 YFSETQ. There are 17 residues in the CDR3. The CDR3 spells CASSSRPLQRETYEQFF. CDR3 nucleotides: TGCGCCAGCAGCAGCCGGCCCCTGCAGCGGGAGACCTATGAGCAGTTCTTC.

The sample holds one count of this clonotype. The CDR3 carries no conserved terminal phenylalanine or tryptophan, so it likely arises from a read error. The rearrangement joins TRBV11-1 to TRBJ2-1; TRBD2 agrees at 7 bases. Germline V gene data show CDR1 as SGHAT and CDR2 as FQDESV (reference sequence). This CDR3 has 15 amino acids. The V gene end was trimmed by 4 bases and the J gene end by 1 base; junction bases not matched to a gene: 4. DNA of the CDR3: TGTGCCAGCAGCTCGGGACTACGTTCCTACAATGAGCAGTTCTCC. This translates into CASSSGLRSYNEQFS.

This clonotype came up many times. The chain carries TRBV21-1 and TRBJ2-1; TRBD1, the D gene given by the table, was not confirmed from the DNA. TRBV21-1 is a pseudogene segment. CDR3 length: 16 residues. This chain's CDR3 is CASSKEFRGNYNEQFF. The CDR3 bases are TGTGCCAGCAGCAAAGAGTTCAGGGGGAACTACAATGAGCAGTTCTTC.

This clonotype appeared a few times. The genes are TRBV18 and TRBJ1-2, with unresolved D. The CDR3 loop spans 13 amino acids. CDR1 is KGHSH, CDR2 LQKENI, per germline. V was pared by 2 bases and J by 5 bases, with 9 bases between. The CDR3 DNA follows: TGTGCCAGCTCACCAATGACGGATTATGGCTACACCTTC. It translates to CASSPMTDYGYTF.

The chain combines TRBV12-3 or TRBV12-4 with TRBJ2-2; maybe TRBD1 (6 bases). V was clipped by 4 bases and J by 9 bases, with 9 bases between them. The CDR3 loop spans 12 amino acids. CDR3 residues: CASSYREWELFF. The CDR3 DNA reads TGTGCCAGCAGTTACAGGGAGTGGGAGCTGTTTTTT.

This clonotype came up a few times. The chain couples TRBV11-1 to TRBJ2-2, with TRBD1 identical over 7 bases. The CDR3 contains 18 residues. Germline V gives CDR1 SGHAT, CDR2 FQDESV (reference sequence). Trimming took 5 bases from V and 1 from J; bases not matched to a gene: 13. CDR3 in amino acids: CASSLALGTAQNTGELFF. The CDR3, as DNA: TGTGCCAGCAGCCTTGCTTTGGGGACAGCGCAGAACACCGGGGAGCTGTTTTTT. The full variable domain, rest sourced from reference TRBV11-1 and TRBJ2-2, is EAEVAQSPRYKITEKSQAVAFWCDPISGHATLYWYRQILGQGPELLVQFQDESVVDDSQLPKDRFSAERLKGVDSTLKIQPAELGDSAMYLCASSLALGTAQNTGELFFGEGSRLTVL.

The gene calls are TRBV6-5 and TRBJ2-1; tentative D call: TRBD2 (6 bases). The CDR3 consists of 15 residues. The germline CDR1 and CDR2 sequences are MNHEY and SVGAGI. Trimming removed 0 bases from V and 2 bases from J, with 8 bases in between. As DNA, the CDR3 is TGTGCCAGCAGTTACTCGGCTAGCGCCTACAATGAGCAGTTCTTC. Amino acids: CASSYSASAYNEQFF.

This clonotype was observed at least ten times. V is TRBV7-9 and J is TRBJ2-3, with a possible D match to TRBD2 (5 bases). The CDR3 spans 14 residues. With 5 bases removed from V and 0 bases from J, the gap between germline ends came to 9 bases. Germline V lookup: CDR1 SEHNR, CDR2 FQNEAQ (reference sequence). The CDR3 DNA sequence: TGTGCCAGCAGCCCCCGGGATAGCACAGATACGCAGTATTTT. Translated, it gives CASSPRDSTDTQYF.

The chain couples TRBV20-1 to TRBJ2-5; a weak D match, TRBD1 (6 bases). V shed 2 bases and J shed 5 bases, with 21 bases lying between them. The germline V gene encodes CDR1 DFQATT and CDR2 SNEGSKA (reference sequence). This CDR3 contains 16 residues. The CDR3 is CSARQFGPQGRETQYF. CDR3 DNA: TGCAGTGCTAGACAATTTGGTCCACAGGGCCGGGAGACCCAGTACTTC.

The gene calls are TRBV11-1 and TRBJ1-1; TRBD1 matches at 8 bases. This CDR3 has 18 amino acids. Germline CDR1 SGHAT, CDR2 FQDESV (reference sequence). V was clipped by 3 bases and J by 5 bases; unmatched bases: 17. The CDR3 loop reads CASSFNSPRGPRRTEAFF. The CDR3 DNA reads TGTGCCAGCAGCTTTAATTCCCCCAGGGGGCCACGACGTACTGAAGCTTTCTTT.

This clonotype came up a few times. CDR3 loop: CASSVLQGPTGELFF. In nucleotides, the CDR3 is TGTGCCAGCAGCGTACTACAGGGACCGACCGGGGAGCTGTTTTTT. The chain joins TRBV9 to TRBJ2-2; TRBD1 might be the D (6 bases). The CDR3 loop spans 15 amino acids. Trimming took 1 base from V and 5 from J, leaving 12 bases between them. Germline CDR1 and CDR2: SGDLS and YYNGEE. Full variable domain (outside the CDR3, taken from reference TRBV9 and TRBJ2-2): DSGVTQTPKHLITATGQRVTLRCSPRSGDLSVYWYQQSLDQGLQFLIQYYNGEERAKGNILERFSAQQFPDLHSELNLSSLELGDSALYFCASSVLQGPTGELFFGEGSRLTVL.